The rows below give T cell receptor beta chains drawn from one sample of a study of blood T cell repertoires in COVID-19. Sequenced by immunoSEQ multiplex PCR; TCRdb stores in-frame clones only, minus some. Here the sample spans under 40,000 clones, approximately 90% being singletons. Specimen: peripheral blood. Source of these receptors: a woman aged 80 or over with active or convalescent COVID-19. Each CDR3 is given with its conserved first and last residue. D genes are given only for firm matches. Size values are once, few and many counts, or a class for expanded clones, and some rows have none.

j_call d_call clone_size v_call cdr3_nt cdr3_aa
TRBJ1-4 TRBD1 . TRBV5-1 TGCGCCAGCAGCTTGGGGACAGGGATTAATGAAAAACTGTTTTTT CASSLGTGINEKLFF
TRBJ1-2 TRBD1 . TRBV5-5 TGTGCCAGCAGGGACCGGGACAGAAGCCAAAACTATGGCTACACCTTC CASRDRDRSQNYGYTF
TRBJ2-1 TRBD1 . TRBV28 TGTGCCAGCAGTTTATCCGGACAGGGGAAGGTCGATGAGCAGTTCTTC CASSLSGQGKVDEQFF
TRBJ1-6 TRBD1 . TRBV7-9 TGTGCCAGCAGCTTAGTGGGGGGACAGGGGGCGAGCTATAATTCACCCCTCCACTTT CASSLVGGQGASYNSPLHF
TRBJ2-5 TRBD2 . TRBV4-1 TGCGCCAGCAGCCAAGATCCAGCGGGGGGGCTCCAAGAGACCCAGTACTTC CASSQDPAGGLQETQYF
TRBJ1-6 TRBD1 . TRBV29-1 TGCAGCGTTATGGGACAGGCAAATTCACCCCTCCACTTT CSVMGQANSPLHF
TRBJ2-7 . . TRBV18 TGTGCCAGCTCACCAGCAGGGATCTACGAGCAGTACTTC CASSPAGIYEQYF
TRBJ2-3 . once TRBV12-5 TGTGCTAGTGGTCGAGGTCGAGATACGCAGTATTTT CASGRGRDTQYF
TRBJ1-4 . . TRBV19 TGTGCCAGTAGTATAGTGGGGAGGGATGAAAAACTGTTTTTT CASSIVGRDEKLFF
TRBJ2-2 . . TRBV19 TGTGCCAGTAGTATAATGGCAGGGTGGGACACCGGGGAGCTGTTTTTT CASSIMAGWDTGELFF
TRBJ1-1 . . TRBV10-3 TGTGCCATCAGTTCAGGGAATCCCACTGAAGCTTTCTTT CAISSGNPTEAFF
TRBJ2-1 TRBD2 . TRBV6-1 TGTGCCAGCAGTGAATCGAGCGGGGGGCCAGGTGAGCAGTTCTTC CASSESSGGPGEQFF
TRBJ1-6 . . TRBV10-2 TGCGCCAGCAAGATCACTGGGGCTAATTCACCCCTCCACTTT CASKITGANSPLHF
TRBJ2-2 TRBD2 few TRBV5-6 TGTGCCAGCAGCTTGGGACTAGCGGGGGCTCCCGGGGAGCTGTTTTTT CASSLGLAGAPGELFF
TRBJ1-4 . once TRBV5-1 TGCGCCAGCAGCTTGTCAGGTGGGAGTGAAAAACTGTTTTTT CASSLSGGSEKLFF
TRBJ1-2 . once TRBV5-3 TGTGCCAGAAGCCCCGGCGAGGACAGTAAACGCCCCTATGGCTACACCTTC CARSPGEDSKRPYGYTF
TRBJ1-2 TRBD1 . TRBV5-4 TGTGCCAGCAGCGTCCTTAGGACAGGAGTTAATGGCTACACCTTC CASSVLRTGVNGYTF
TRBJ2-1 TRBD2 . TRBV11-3 TGTGCCAGCAGCCCCCCGGGACTAGCGGGGGGGAATGAGCAGTTCTTC CASSPPGLAGGNEQFF
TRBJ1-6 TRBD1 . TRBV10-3 TGTGCCATCAGGACCGGGACAGGGGATAATTCACCCCTCCACTTT CAIRTGTGDNSPLHF
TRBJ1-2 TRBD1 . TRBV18 TGTGCCAGCTCACCCCAAGACAGGGTTGGCTACACCTTC CASSPQDRVGYTF
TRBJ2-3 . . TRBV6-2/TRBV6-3 TGTGCCAGCAGTTACCAGAACCTTTTTAGCACAGATACGCAGTATTTT CASSYQNLFSTDTQYF
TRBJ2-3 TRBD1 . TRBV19 TGTGCCAGTAGCGAACAGGGGGCTCTGGATACGCAGTATTTT CASSEQGALDTQYF
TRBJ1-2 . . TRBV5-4 TGTGCCAGCAGCTCAGTTACGACAGGTCTTAACTATGGCTACACCTTC CASSSVTTGLNYGYTF
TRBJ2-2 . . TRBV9 TGTGCCAGCAGCGTAGGAGTGGGCGGGCGGAACACCGGGGAGCTGTTTTTT CASSVGVGGRNTGELFF
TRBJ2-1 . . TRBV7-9 TGTGCCAGCAGCTTCGAGACAGAGCAGTTCTTC CASSFETEQFF
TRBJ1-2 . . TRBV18 TGTGCCAGCTCACCACCTGGCAGTAACTATGGCTACACCTTC CASSPPGSNYGYTF
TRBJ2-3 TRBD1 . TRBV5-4 TGTGCCAGCAGCTTGTGGGTAACAGGGGCAGATACGCAGTATTTT CASSLWVTGADTQYF
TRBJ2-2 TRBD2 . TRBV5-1 TGCGCCAGCGAGGGACTAGCGGGGGATAACACCGGGGAGCTGTTTTTT CASEGLAGDNTGELFF
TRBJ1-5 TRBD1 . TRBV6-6 TGTGCCAGCAGCATCCGGGACAGGGAGAATCAGCCCCAGCATTTT CASSIRDRENQPQHF
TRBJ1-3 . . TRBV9 TGTGCCAGCAGCGTAGGCCAAGCGTTTGGAAACACCATATATTTT CASSVGQAFGNTIYF
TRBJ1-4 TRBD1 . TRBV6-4 TGTGCCAGCATGGACAGGGGTGAAGAAAAACTGTTTTTT CASMDRGEEKLFF
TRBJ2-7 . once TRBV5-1 TGCGCCAGCAGCCAGGCCCAGGTCCCGGGGGAGCAGTACTTC CASSQAQVPGEQYF
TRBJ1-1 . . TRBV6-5 TGTGCCAGCAGTTACTCGGGGGGAAGGACTGAAGCTTTCTTT CASSYSGGRTEAFF
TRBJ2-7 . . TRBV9 TGTGCCAGCAGCGTGGGGCGGGGGCCCTCCTACGAGCAGTACTTC CASSVGRGPSYEQYF
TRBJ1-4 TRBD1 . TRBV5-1 TGCGCCAGCAGTCGGGACAGGGGGGTATCTAATGAAAAACTGTTTTTT CASSRDRGVSNEKLFF
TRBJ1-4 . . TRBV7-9 TGTGCCAGCAGCTTAGGAGGGCTGGGTGAAAAACTGTTTTTT CASSLGGLGEKLFF
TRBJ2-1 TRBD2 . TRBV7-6 TGTGCCAGCAGCTTAAAGGTGGCTAGCGGGGACTACAATGAGCAGTTCTTC CASSLKVASGDYNEQFF
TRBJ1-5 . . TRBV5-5 TGTGCCAGCAGCCCTACAGGGCGCAATCAGCCCCAGCATTTT CASSPTGRNQPQHF
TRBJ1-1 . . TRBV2 TGTGCCAGCAGTTCCGAAAACAGGAACACTGAAGCTTTCTTT CASSSENRNTEAFF
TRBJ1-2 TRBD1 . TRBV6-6 TGTGCCAGCAGTTACACAGACAGGGTCAACTATGGCTACACCTTC CASSYTDRVNYGYTF
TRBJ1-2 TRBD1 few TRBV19 TGTGCCAGTAGAAGCCGGGACAGTTACCTTGGCTACACCTTC CASRSRDSYLGYTF
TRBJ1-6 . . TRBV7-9 TGTGCCAGCAGCTTACCAGGGCAGAGATTAGATTCACCCCTCCACTTT CASSLPGQRLDSPLHF
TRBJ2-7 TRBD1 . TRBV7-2 TGTGCCAGCAGCCAGGGACAGGGACGGACCTACGAGCAGTACTTC CASSQGQGRTYEQYF
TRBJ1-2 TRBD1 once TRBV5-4 TGTGCCAGCAGCTTGGCCGACAGGGGCTATGGCTACACCTTC CASSLADRGYGYTF
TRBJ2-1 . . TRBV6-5 TGTGCCAGCACCCTAGCAAATGAGCAGTTCTTC CASTLANEQFF
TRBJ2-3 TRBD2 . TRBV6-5 TGTGCCAGCAGACACGCTAGCGGAACAGATACGCAGTATTTT CASRHASGTDTQYF
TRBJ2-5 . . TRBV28 TGTGCCAGCAGCCCCAACGGGGGAACCCAGTACTTC CASSPNGGTQYF
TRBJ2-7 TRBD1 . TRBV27 TGTGCCAGCAGTTTTACAGGGGCACCCTACGAGCAGTACTTC CASSFTGAPYEQYF
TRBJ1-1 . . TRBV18 TGTGCCAGCTCACCTGACAGGTATACTGAAGCTTTCTTT CASSPDRYTEAFF
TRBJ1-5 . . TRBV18 TGTGCCAGCTCACCCGGGGTGCATCAGCCCCAGCATTTT CASSPGVHQPQHF
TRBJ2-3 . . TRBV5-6 TGTGCCAGCAGCTTCGGACAGAACGGGGCGACAGATACGCAGTATTTT CASSFGQNGATDTQYF
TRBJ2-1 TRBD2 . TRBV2 TGTGCCAGCAGACCCCTAGCGGGGAATTACAATGAGCAGTTCTTC CASRPLAGNYNEQFF
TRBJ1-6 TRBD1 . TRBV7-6 TGTGCCAGCAGCTCAGAGGGACAGGTGCTCAATTCACCCCTCCACTTT CASSSEGQVLNSPLHF
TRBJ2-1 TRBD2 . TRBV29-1 TGCAGCGTTGAGCGACTAGCGGGCCCGAGCTCCTACAATGAGCAGTTCTTC CSVERLAGPSSYNEQFF